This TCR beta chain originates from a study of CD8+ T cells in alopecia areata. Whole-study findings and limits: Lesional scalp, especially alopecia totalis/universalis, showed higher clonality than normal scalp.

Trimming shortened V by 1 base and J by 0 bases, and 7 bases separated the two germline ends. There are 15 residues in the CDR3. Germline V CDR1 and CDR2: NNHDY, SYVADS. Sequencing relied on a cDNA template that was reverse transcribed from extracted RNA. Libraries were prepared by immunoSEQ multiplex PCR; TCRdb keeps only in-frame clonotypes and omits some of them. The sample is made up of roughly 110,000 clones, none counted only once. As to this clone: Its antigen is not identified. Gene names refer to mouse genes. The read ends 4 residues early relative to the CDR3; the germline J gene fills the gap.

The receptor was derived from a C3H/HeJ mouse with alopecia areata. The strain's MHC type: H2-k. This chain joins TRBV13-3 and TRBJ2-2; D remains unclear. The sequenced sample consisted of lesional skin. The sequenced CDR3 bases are TGTGCCAGCAGTGATTACACCTCAAACACCGGG. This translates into CASSDYTSNTG. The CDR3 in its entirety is CASSDYTSNTGQLYF. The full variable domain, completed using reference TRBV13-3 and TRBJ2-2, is EAAVTQSPRSKVAVTGGKVTLSCHQTNNHDYMYWYRQDTGHGLRLIHYSYVADSTEKGDIPDGYKASRPSQENFSLILELASLSQTAVYFCASSDYTSNTGQLYFGEGSKLTVL.